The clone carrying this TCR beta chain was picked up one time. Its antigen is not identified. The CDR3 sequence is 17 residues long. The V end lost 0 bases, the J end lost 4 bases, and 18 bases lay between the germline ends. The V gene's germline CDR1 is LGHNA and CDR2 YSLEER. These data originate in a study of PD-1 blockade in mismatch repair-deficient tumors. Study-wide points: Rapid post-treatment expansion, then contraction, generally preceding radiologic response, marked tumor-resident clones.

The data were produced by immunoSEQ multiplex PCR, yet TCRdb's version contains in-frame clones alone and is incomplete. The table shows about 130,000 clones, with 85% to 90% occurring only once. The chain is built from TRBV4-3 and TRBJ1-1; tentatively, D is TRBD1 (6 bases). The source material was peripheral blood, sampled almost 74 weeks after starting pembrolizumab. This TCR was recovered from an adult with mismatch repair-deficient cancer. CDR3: CASSQDPTGFMSTEAFF. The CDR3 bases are TGCGCCAGCAGCCAAGACCCCACAGGGTTTATGTCCACTGAAGCTTTCTTT.